Listed here are 14 T cell receptor beta chains from one sample, sequenced in a study of blood T cell repertoires in COVID-19. Sequencing was performed with immunoSEQ multiplex PCR; in TCRdb, only in-frame clones are kept and a portion is missing. Among approximately 300,000 clones listed, approximately 90% were seen once. Sample: peripheral blood. Receptors were obtained from a man aged 30 to 45 with acute or convalescent COVID-19.

The chain couples TRBV5-6 to TRBJ2-7; D might be TRBD1 (5 bases). The germline V gene encodes CDR1 SGHDT and CDR2 YYEEEE. V was shortened by 0 bases and J by 7 bases, with 8 bases between the two germline ends. This CDR3 is 12 amino acids long. The CDR3 sequence is CASSLAGREQYF. The CDR3 DNA reads TGTGCCAGCAGCTTGGCAGGGCGGGAGCAGTACTTC.

This sequence joins TRBV19 and TRBJ1-6; a weak D match, TRBD1 (5 bases). Germline loops: CDR1 LNHDA, CDR2 SQIVND (reference sequence). The V gene lost 3 bases and the J gene lost 7 bases, with 13 bases spanning the gap. This CDR3 has 15 residues. The CDR3 reads CASSMGQGRNSPLHF. CDR3 coding DNA: TGTGCCAGTAGTATGGGGCAGGGAAGGAATTCACCCCTCCACTTT. Variable domain in full (rest from reference TRBV19 and TRBJ1-6): DGGITQSPKYLFRKEGQNVTLSCEQNLNHDAMYWYRQDPGQGLRLIYYSQIVNDFQKGDIAEGYSVSREKKESFPLTVTSAQKNPTAFYLCASSMGQGRNSPLHFGNGTRLTVT.

J is TRBJ2-5 and V is TRBV18, with D unclear. Trimming pared 1 base from V and 2 bases from J, leaving 8 bases between. The V gene's germline CDR1 is KGHSH and CDR2 LQKENI. The length of the CDR3 is 14 residues. The CDR3 protein is CASSPQIQQETQYF. CDR3 DNA sequence: TGTGCCAGCTCACCACAGATACAGCAAGAGACCCAGTACTTC.

The chain combines TRBV2 with TRBJ2-5; possibly TRBD1 for D (6 bases). Deletions cut 7 bases from V and 1 base from J, with 10 bases between. Germline V gene lookup returns CDR1 SNHLY and CDR2 FYNNEI. This CDR3 comprises 13 residues. The CDR3 protein is CASKRQAQETQYF. The CDR3 region has the DNA TGTGCCAGCAAAAGACAGGCCCAAGAGACCCAGTACTTC.

This clone was counted between two and nine times. The chain employs TRBV28 and TRBJ2-1; 8 nucleotides align to TRBD2. V shed 9 bases, J shed 7 bases, and the junction held 11 bases outside the gene matches. The V gene's germline CDR1 is MDHEN and CDR2 SYDVKM. The CDR3 has 14 amino acids. This CDR3 reads CASSPERGRNEQFF. The CDR3 DNA reads TGTGCCAGTTCCCCCGAGCGGGGGCGGAATGAGCAGTTCTTC.

This rearrangement joins TRBV7-9 to TRBJ2-3; TRBD2 agrees at 14 bases. V lost 0 bases, J lost 0 bases, and 2 bases stayed unmatched. Per germline, CDR1 SEHNR and CDR2 FQNEAQ (reference sequence). This CDR3 contains 18 residues. CDR3 protein: CASSLARTSGGSTDTQYF. The CDR3 DNA follows: TGTGCCAGCAGCTTAGCCCGGACTAGCGGGGGGAGCACAGATACGCAGTATTTT. The variable domain in full, with the rest retrieved from reference TRBV7-9 and TRBJ2-3, is DTGVSQNPRHKITKRGQNVTFRCDPISEHNRLYWYRQTLGQGPEFLTYFQNEAQLEKSRLLSDRFSAERPKGSFSTLEIQRTEQGDSAMYLCASSLARTSGGSTDTQYFGPGTRLTVL.

The chain recombines TRBV28 with TRBJ1-2, with no clear D. This CDR3 spans 13 amino acids. Germline values: CDR1 MDHEN, CDR2 SYDVKM. V was cut by 3 bases and J by 2 bases, with 7 bases left in between. DNA for the CDR3: TGTGCCAGCAGTTTGGGCGGGAACTATGGCTACACCTTC. Translated, it gives CASSLGGNYGYTF.

V and J are TRBV5-1 and TRBJ2-1, with TRBD1 matching 9 bases. With 2 bases clipped from V and 7 bases from J, the junction kept 4 bases outside the gene matches. The V gene's germline CDR1 is SGHRS and CDR2 YFSETQ. The CDR3 consists of 14 residues. In nucleotides, the CDR3 is TGCGCCAGCAGCTTAGGGACAGGGATGAATGAGCAGTTCTTC. It encodes CASSLGTGMNEQFF.

V and J are TRBV11-2 and TRBJ2-2; D is uncertain. The germline V gene encodes CDR1 SGHAT and CDR2 FQNNGV. V was shortened by 3 bases and J by 6 bases, with 8 bases between the two germline ends. This CDR3 has 13 residues. In DNA, the CDR3 is TGTGCCAGCAGCTTTCCTCCTCCCGGGGAGCTGTTTTTT. This encodes CASSFPPPGELFF.

This rearrangement joins TRBV10-2 to TRBJ2-2; TRBD2 matches at 9 bases. This CDR3 contains 15 residues. Germline CDR1 and CDR2: WSHSY and SAAADI. Germline trimming cut 6 bases from V and 5 bases from J; bases unmatched to any gene: 7. The CDR3 DNA reads TGCGCCAGCAGCCGCCAAGCGGGGGGTACCGGGGAGCTGTTTTTT. Protein: CASSRQAGGTGELFF.

This chain links TRBV5-8 with TRBJ1-2; D is ambiguous. The CDR3 totals 14 residues. V was cut by 1 base and J by 8 bases, with 15 bases left in between. Germline V gene sequence: CDR1 SGHTS, CDR2 YDEGEE. The CDR3 nucleotides are TGTGCCAGCAGCTTGTTCCGGGAGATGGAAGGCTACACCTTC. Translated: CASSLFREMEGYTF. The full variable domain, its missing parts supplied by reference TRBV5-8 and TRBJ1-2, is EAGVTQSPTHLIKTRGQQATLRCSPISGHTSVYWYQQALGLGLQFLLWYDEGEERNRGNFPPRFSGRQFPNYSSELNVNALELEDSALYLCASSLFREMEGYTFGSGTRLTVV.

The chain links TRBV5-1 to TRBJ1-6; no clear D. In germline, CDR1 is SGHRS, CDR2 YFSETQ. The CDR3 consists of 14 residues. Trimming shortened V by 0 bases and J by 6 bases, and 7 bases separated the two germline ends. CDR3: CASSLGGSNSPLHF. CDR3 sequence (DNA): TGCGCCAGCAGCTTGGGAGGCTCTAATTCACCCCTCCACTTT. Variable domain in full (rest from reference TRBV5-1 and TRBJ1-6): KAGVTQTPRYLIKTRGQQVTLSCSPISGHRSVSWYQQTPGQGLQFLFEYFSETQRNKGNFPGRFSGRQFSNSRSEMNVSTLELGDSALYLCASSLGGSNSPLHFGNGTRLTVT.

The chain joins TRBV28 to TRBJ1-6; tentative D call: TRBD1 (6 bases). V was pared by 1 base and J by 8 bases, with 18 bases between. Germline values: CDR1 MDHEN, CDR2 SYDVKM. The CDR3 consists of 17 residues. CDR3 bases: TGTGCCAGCAGTTTATACGGGGCAGGGGAAAAGGATTCACCCCTCCACTTT. Translated: CASSLYGAGEKDSPLHF.

CDR3 sequence (DNA): TGTGCCAGCAGTTTGGGCGGGAGGGACGAGCAGTACTTC. Amino acid sequence: CASSLGGRDEQYF. The chain couples TRBV27 to TRBJ2-7; 9 nucleotides align to TRBD2. Trimming at V came to 3 bases and at J to 5 bases, leaving 2 bases not matched to a gene. The CDR3 spans 13 residues. Per the germline V gene, CDR1 is MNHEY and CDR2 is SMNVEV (reference sequence).